Each of the 2 T cell receptor beta chains below was sequenced from the same sample in a study of glioma-infiltrating T cells after dendritic cell vaccination. Time point specified: after dendritic cell vaccination, including at tumor progression/relapse. Here immunoSEQ multiplex PCR was the method, and the copy in TCRdb shows in-frame clones only, minus some. The sample holds 99,000 or so clones, approximately 80% seen once. This material consisted of blood, taken after dendritic cell vaccination. The receptors were sampled from a human donor with glioblastoma.

The V call is TRBV6-6, the J call TRBJ2-5; D perhaps matches TRBD2 (6 bases). V was shortened by 6 bases and J by 11 bases, with 13 bases between the two germline ends. The length of the CDR3 is 11 residues. Germline loops: CDR1 MNHNY, CDR2 SVGAGI (reference sequence). CDR3 protein: CASSPGGKQYF. For the CDR3, the DNA is TGTGCCAGCAGCCCCGGCGGGAAGCAGTACTTC.

V usage is TRBV6-6 and J usage is TRBJ1-2, with D hard to call. Germline V gives CDR1 MNHNY, CDR2 SVGAGI (reference sequence). Trimming took 3 bases from V and 8 from J, leaving 10 bases between them. The length of the CDR3 is 12 residues. CDR3 amino acids: CASSYVGGGYTF. The CDR3 nucleotides read TGTGCCAGCAGTTATGTAGGCGGGGGCTACACCTTC.